Included here is one T cell receptor (beta chain) sequence, with context. Some clones are missing from TCRdb's copy, which holds only in-frame ones; the method was immunoSEQ multiplex PCR. This sample has 85,000 to 90,000 clones, with about 88% found just once. Germline CDR1 and CDR2: SNHLY and FYNNEI. The CDR3 loop spans 15 amino acids. Germline trimming cut 2 bases from V and 4 bases from J; bases unmatched to any gene: 2. These data come from a study of control samples from healthy donors and cancer patients. Sequencing was performed on PBMCs. This clonotype was obtained from a woman in her forties or fifties with colorectal cancer. V and J are TRBV2 and TRBJ1-5; 10 bases match TRBD1. In DNA form, the CDR3 reads TGTGCCAGCAGTGAACTGGGACAGGGGAATCAGCCCCAGCATTTT. Its translation: CASSELGQGNQPQHF. The complete variable domain, with remaining parts taken from reference TRBV2 and TRBJ1-5, reads EPEVTQTPSHQVTQMGQEVILRCVPISNHLYFYWYRQILGQKVEFLVSFYNNEISEKSEIFDDQFSVERPDGSNFTLKIRSTKLEDSAMYFCASSELGQGNQPQHFGDGTRLSIL.